The rows below give T cell receptor beta chains drawn from one sample of a study of blood T cell repertoires in COVID-19. Some clones are missing from TCRdb's copy, which holds only in-frame ones; the method was immunoSEQ multiplex PCR. This table holds around 180,000 clones, approximately 74% found once. What was sequenced was peripheral blood. All receptors derive from a woman of 80 years or more with acute or convalescent COVID-19. The CDR3 runs from the conserved cysteine through the conserved F or W. A D gene is named only where the DNA matches it firmly. Rows may omit the clone size; those that give it use once, few, many or a size class.

v_gene: TRBV6-1; j_gene: TRBJ1-6; d_gene: TRBD1; abundance: -; CDR3aa: CASSGQGSQAFYNSPLHF; CDR3nt: TGTGCCAGCAGTGGACAGGGCTCCCAAGCCTTCTATAATTCACCCCTCCACTTT
v_gene: TRBV29-1; j_gene: TRBJ2-7; d_gene: -; abundance: -; CDR3aa: CSPSGDHEQYF; CDR3nt: TGCAGCCCGTCAGGGGACCACGAGCAGTACTTC
v_gene: TRBV5-4; j_gene: TRBJ1-5; d_gene: -; abundance: -; CDR3aa: CASSRGTPDSNQPQHF; CDR3nt: TGTGCCAGCAGCCGGGGGACTCCAGACAGCAATCAGCCCCAGCATTTT
v_gene: TRBV2; j_gene: TRBJ2-3; d_gene: TRBD2; abundance: -; CDR3aa: CASSQTTGGNTQYF; CDR3nt: TGTGCCAGCAGCCAAACCACGGGGGGAAATACGCAGTATTTT
v_gene: TRBV19; j_gene: TRBJ1-5; d_gene: -; abundance: -; CDR3aa: CASSMIVYSNQPQHF; CDR3nt: TGTGCCAGTAGTATGATAGTCTATAGCAATCAGCCCCAGCATTTT
v_gene: TRBV2; j_gene: TRBJ1-6; d_gene: -; abundance: -; CDR3aa: CASSDEAQGFGSPLHF; CDR3nt: TGTGCCAGCAGTGATGAGGCCCAGGGCTTCGGTTCACCCCTCCACTTT
v_gene: TRBV7-2; j_gene: TRBJ1-5; d_gene: -; abundance: -; CDR3aa: CASSRWRGQPQHF; CDR3nt: TGTGCCAGCAGCCGTTGGCGGGGCCAGCCCCAGCATTTT
v_gene: TRBV18; j_gene: TRBJ1-4; d_gene: TRBD1; abundance: -; CDR3aa: CASSSDRVGEKLFF; CDR3nt: TGTGCCAGCTCATCGGACAGGGTGGGGGAAAAACTGTTTTTT
v_gene: TRBV3-1/TRBV3-2; j_gene: TRBJ1-5; d_gene: TRBD1; abundance: -; CDR3aa: CASSQDATGGNQPQHF; CDR3nt: TGTGCCAGCAGCCAAGATGCGACAGGGGGAAATCAGCCCCAGCATTTT
v_gene: TRBV27; j_gene: TRBJ2-1; d_gene: TRBD1; abundance: -; CDR3aa: CASSGDRLLYNEQFF; CDR3nt: TGTGCCAGCAGCGGGGACAGGCTGCTTTACAATGAGCAGTTCTTC
v_gene: TRBV3-1/TRBV3-2; j_gene: TRBJ2-5; d_gene: TRBD2; abundance: -; CDR3aa: CASSQAVGLAGGPETQYF; CDR3nt: TGTGCCAGCAGCCAAGCGGTGGGGCTAGCGGGAGGGCCCGAGACCCAGTACTTC
v_gene: TRBV20-1; j_gene: TRBJ2-7; d_gene: -; abundance: -; CDR3aa: CSASYRSEIWEQYF; CDR3nt: TGCAGTGCTAGTTACAGATCAGAGATTTGGGAGCAGTACTTC
v_gene: TRBV5-1; j_gene: TRBJ2-2; d_gene: TRBD1; abundance: -; CDR3aa: CASSPLTGGGGTGELFF; CDR3nt: TGCGCCAGCAGCCCATTGACAGGGGGCGGTGGCACCGGGGAGCTGTTTTTT
v_gene: TRBV7-2; j_gene: TRBJ1-2; d_gene: -; abundance: -; CDR3aa: CASSLAWQGTGYTF; CDR3nt: TGTGCCAGCAGCTTAGCGTGGCAGGGAACTGGCTACACCTTC
v_gene: TRBV2; j_gene: TRBJ1-5; d_gene: -; abundance: -; CDR3aa: CASRKDSRNQPQHF; CDR3nt: TGTGCCAGCAGGAAGGACAGCAGGAATCAGCCCCAGCATTTT
v_gene: TRBV24-1; j_gene: TRBJ1-5; d_gene: -; abundance: -; CDR3aa: CATSGRVNQPQHF; CDR3nt: TGTGCCACCAGTGGAAGAGTCAATCAGCCCCAGCATTTT
v_gene: TRBV28; j_gene: TRBJ1-2; d_gene: -; abundance: -; CDR3aa: CASSFRDYGYTF; CDR3nt: TGTGCCAGCAGTTTTCGCGACTATGGCTACACCTTC
v_gene: TRBV5-1; j_gene: TRBJ2-3; d_gene: -; abundance: -; CDR3aa: CASSFRGIGTDTQYF; CDR3nt: TGCGCCAGCAGCTTCCGGGGGATCGGCACAGATACGCAGTATTTT
v_gene: TRBV6-5; j_gene: TRBJ2-1; d_gene: TRBD2; abundance: -; CDR3aa: CASSYPGLGGNEQFF; CDR3nt: TGTGCCAGCAGTTACCCGGGACTAGGTGGCAATGAGCAGTTCTTC
v_gene: TRBV19; j_gene: TRBJ2-1; d_gene: -; abundance: -; CDR3aa: CATQRSPAVGEQFF; CDR3nt: TGTGCCACCCAGAGGTCCCCGGCGGTGGGTGAGCAGTTCTTC
v_gene: TRBV6-1; j_gene: TRBJ1-2; d_gene: -; abundance: -; CDR3aa: CASSEGGRSNGYTF; CDR3nt: TGTGCCAGCAGTGAAGGGGGCAGGTCGAATGGCTACACCTTC
v_gene: TRBV19; j_gene: TRBJ2-3; d_gene: TRBD2; abundance: -; CDR3aa: CASNRGSGTPDTQYF; CDR3nt: TGTGCCAGCAACAGAGGTAGCGGGACTCCAGATACGCAGTATTTT
v_gene: TRBV7-9; j_gene: TRBJ2-3; d_gene: TRBD1; abundance: few; CDR3aa: CASSLVGTVDTQYF; CDR3nt: TGTGCCAGCAGCTTAGTAGGGACAGTGGATACGCAGTATTTT
v_gene: TRBV3-1/TRBV3-2; j_gene: TRBJ1-2; d_gene: -; abundance: -; CDR3aa: CASSQDIAGSYGYTF; CDR3nt: TGTGCCAGCAGCCAAGATATTGCAGGTTCCTATGGCTACACCTTC
v_gene: TRBV28; j_gene: TRBJ2-5; d_gene: TRBD1; abundance: -; CDR3aa: CASSTRTGRQETQYF; CDR3nt: TGTGCCAGCAGTACCAGGACAGGACGCCAAGAGACCCAGTACTTC
v_gene: TRBV24-1; j_gene: TRBJ2-7; d_gene: -; abundance: few; CDR3aa: CATSDLTGSGDEQYF; CDR3nt: TGTGCCACCAGTGATTTGACGGGGAGCGGAGACGAGCAGTACTTC
v_gene: TRBV28; j_gene: TRBJ1-5; d_gene: -; abundance: -; CDR3aa: CASSARDYQPQHF; CDR3nt: TGTGCCAGCAGCGCTCGGGATTACCAGCCCCAGCATTTT